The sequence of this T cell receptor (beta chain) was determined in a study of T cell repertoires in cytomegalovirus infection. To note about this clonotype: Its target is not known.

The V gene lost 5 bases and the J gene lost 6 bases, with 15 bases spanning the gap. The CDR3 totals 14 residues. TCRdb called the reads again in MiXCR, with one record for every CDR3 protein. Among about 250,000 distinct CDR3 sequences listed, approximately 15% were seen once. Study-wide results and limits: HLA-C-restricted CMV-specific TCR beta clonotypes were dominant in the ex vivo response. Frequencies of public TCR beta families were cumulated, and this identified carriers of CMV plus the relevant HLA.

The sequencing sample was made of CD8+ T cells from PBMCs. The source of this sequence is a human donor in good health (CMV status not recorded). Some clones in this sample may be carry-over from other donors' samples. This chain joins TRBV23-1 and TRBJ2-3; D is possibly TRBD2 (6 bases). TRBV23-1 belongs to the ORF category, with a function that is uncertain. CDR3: CASSWRAGPDTQYF. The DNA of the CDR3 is TGCGCCAGCAGTTGGCGGGCGGGGCCGGATACGCAGTATTTT.